This T cell receptor (beta chain) appears in the sequencing data of a study of liver allograft versus peripheral blood T cells. Across the whole study: Transplanted-liver T cell receptor repertoires were compared with recipients' peripheral blood repertoires. Points from the study as a whole: The authors reported that T cell receptor repertoires inside liver allografts differed from those in peripheral blood.

By its share, this clonotype is medium-sized. Its specificity is unknown. Germline V gene sequence: CDR1 ENHRY, CDR2 SYGVKD. The CDR3 has 15 amino acids. Trimming cost V 8 bases and J 0 bases, with 16 bases left between them. TCRdb passed the reads through MiXCR, listing each CDR3 protein once. The sample lists more than 10,000 distinct CDR3 sequences; approximately 19% were seen once. The chain carries TRBV10-3 and TRBJ1-1, with a tentative D call TRBD1 (5 bases). This sequence was found in a human patient who had a liver transplant. Some T cells may trace back to the graft donor. In DNA, the CDR3 is TGTGCCATCGCAAGTTCCGGGACGGTGAACACTGAAGCTTTCTTT. Amino acids: CAIASSGTVNTEAFF.